Listed below are T cell receptor beta chains from one sample, sequenced in a study of blood T cell repertoires in COVID-19. Here immunoSEQ multiplex PCR was the method, and the copy in TCRdb shows in-frame clones only, minus some. The sample includes some 68,000 clones, about 90% of them seen just once. The sequenced sample consisted of peripheral blood. Receptor source: a man in his forties or fifties with COVID-19, enrolled during active disease. CDR3s include the opening cysteine and the closing phenylalanine or tryptophan. Each record gives: V gene, J gene, clone size, D gene, CDR3 protein, CDR3 DNA. D genes are given only for firm matches. Clone size appears in some rows only: once, few, many, or a class for an expanded clone.

V: TRBV7-9; J: TRBJ2-3; size: once; D: TRBD1; CDR3: CASSSWDRGTDTQYF; DNA: TGTGCCAGCAGCTCCTGGGACAGGGGCACAGATACGCAGTATTTT
V: TRBV7-2; J: TRBJ2-5; size: once; D: TRBD1; CDR3: CASSLQTGQETQYF; DNA: TGTGCCAGCAGCTTACAGACAGGGCAAGAGACCCAGTACTTC
V: TRBV28; J: TRBJ2-7; size: -; D: -; CDR3: CASSPVSQGWYEQYF; DNA: TGTGCCAGCAGTCCAGTATCTCAGGGATGGTACGAGCAGTACTTC
V: TRBV30; J: TRBJ1-1; size: -; D: -; CDR3: CAWTQGLDTEAFF; DNA: TGTGCCTGGACACAGGGTTTGGACACTGAAGCTTTCTTT
V: TRBV29-1; J: TRBJ2-7; size: -; D: TRBD1; CDR3: CSVDRGAGGFYEQYF; DNA: TGCAGCGTTGACCGAGGGGCAGGGGGATTCTACGAGCAGTACTTC
V: TRBV11-3; J: TRBJ2-7; size: -; D: -; CDR3: CASSLGLAAEQYF; DNA: TGTGCCAGCAGCTTAGGGCTAGCTGCCGAGCAGTACTTC
V: TRBV15; J: TRBJ1-5; size: -; D: TRBD1; CDR3: CATTVRTGGLEPQHF; DNA: TGTGCCACCACTGTGCGGACAGGGGGCTTGGAGCCCCAGCATTTT
V: TRBV10-3; J: TRBJ1-4; size: -; D: -; CDR3: CATGDLTNEKLFF; DNA: TGTGCCACCGGAGACCTTACTAATGAAAAACTGTTTTTT
V: TRBV7-2; J: TRBJ2-1; size: -; D: -; CDR3: CASSLLRSGNEQFF; DNA: TGTGCCAGCAGCTTGTTAAGATCGGGCAATGAGCAGTTCTTC
V: TRBV14; J: TRBJ1-2; size: once; D: -; CDR3: CASSQDGAVQGYTF; DNA: TGTGCCAGCAGCCAAGATGGGGCAGTACAAGGCTACACCTTC
V: TRBV30; J: TRBJ2-1; size: once; D: TRBD2; CDR3: CAWSVWGTPGLALNEQFF; DNA: TGTGCCTGGAGTGTATGGGGAACTCCGGGACTAGCGCTGAATGAGCAGTTCTTC
V: TRBV7-2; J: TRBJ2-7; size: -; D: TRBD2; CDR3: CASSYGLAEKYEQYF; DNA: TGTGCCAGCAGCTATGGACTAGCAGAGAAATACGAGCAGTACTTC
V: TRBV5-1; J: TRBJ2-6; size: -; D: TRBD1; CDR3: CASSSTGETPNLSGANVLTF; DNA: TGCGCCAGCAGCTCAACAGGGGAGACTCCTAATTTGAGTGGGGCCAACGTCCTGACTTTC
V: TRBV12-3/TRBV12-4; J: TRBJ2-3; size: -; D: -; CDR3: CASSSRRADTQYF; DNA: TGTGCCAGCAGTTCACGGAGGGCAGATACGCAGTATTTT
V: TRBV5-1; J: TRBJ2-2; size: -; D: TRBD2; CDR3: CASSLEVPSGVNTGELFF; DNA: TGCGCCAGCAGCTTGGAGGTGCCTAGCGGGGTGAACACCGGGGAGCTGTTTTTT
V: TRBV2; J: TRBJ1-4; size: -; D: TRBD1; CDR3: CASSDRTGKEEKLFF; DNA: TGTGCCAGCAGTGATAGGACAGGGAAAGAGGAAAAACTGTTTTTT
V: TRBV6-6; J: TRBJ1-5; size: -; D: -; CDR3: CASSPTGANQPQHF; DNA: TGTGCCAGCAGCCCGACAGGAGCCAATCAGCCCCAGCATTTT
V: TRBV11-2; J: TRBJ2-1; size: -; D: -; CDR3: CASSLLGPGDYNEQFF; DNA: TGTGCCAGCAGCTTACTCGGGCCAGGGGATTACAATGAGCAGTTCTTC
V: TRBV5-4; J: TRBJ1-2; size: -; D: -; CDR3: CASSLVQAGIGYTF; DNA: TGTGCCAGCAGCTTGGTGCAGGCGGGGATAGGCTACACCTTC
V: TRBV30; J: TRBJ2-7; size: -; D: TRBD1; CDR3: CAWSGQGYRYEQYF; DNA: TGTGCCTGGAGTGGACAGGGATATCGCTACGAGCAGTACTTC
V: TRBV7-3; J: TRBJ2-1; size: -; D: TRBD2; CDR3: CASSLAGGFYNEQFF; DNA: TGTGCCAGCAGCCTAGCGGGAGGATTCTACAATGAGCAGTTCTTC
V: TRBV7-2; J: TRBJ2-1; size: -; D: -; CDR3: CASSSRGPGVDEQFF; DNA: TGTGCCAGCAGCTCCCGAGGGCCGGGGGTGGATGAGCAGTTCTTC
V: TRBV29-1; J: TRBJ1-4; size: -; D: -; CDR3: CSAAWGGNEKLFF; DNA: TGCAGCGCGGCCTGGGGGGGTAATGAAAAACTGTTTTTT
V: TRBV2; J: TRBJ1-2; size: -; D: -; CDR3: CASIIFEQHGYTF; DNA: TGTGCCAGCATTATTTTTGAACAGCACGGCTACACCTTC
V: TRBV5-3; J: TRBJ1-1; size: -; D: TRBD1; CDR3: CARSLGQGAAEAFF; DNA: TGTGCCAGAAGCTTGGGACAGGGGGCTGCTGAAGCTTTCTTT
V: TRBV25-1; J: TRBJ1-2; size: -; D: -; CDR3: CASSEYGELSGYTF; DNA: TGTGCCAGCAGTGAATACGGGGAATTGAGTGGCTACACCTTC
V: TRBV15; J: TRBJ1-5; size: -; D: -; CDR3: CATSRDRGSNQPQHF; DNA: TGTGCCACCAGCAGAGACAGGGGTAGCAATCAGCCCCAGCATTTT
V: TRBV27; J: TRBJ2-2; size: -; D: -; CDR3: CASSSGGTGELFF; DNA: TGTGCCAGCAGTTCCGGCGGGACCGGGGAGCTGTTTTTT
V: TRBV5-4; J: TRBJ2-3; size: once; D: TRBD2; CDR3: CASSPSGGRLGTDTQYF; DNA: TGTGCCAGCAGCCCCTCCGGCGGGAGGCTGGGCACAGATACGCAGTATTTT
V: TRBV6-5; J: TRBJ1-1; size: -; D: -; CDR3: CASSFGNTEAFF; DNA: TGTGCCAGCAGTTTCGGGAACACTGAAGCTTTCTTT
V: TRBV7-2; J: TRBJ2-5; size: -; D: TRBD1; CDR3: CASSRGQGGRETQYF; DNA: TGTGCCAGCAGCAGAGGACAGGGGGGTAGGGAGACCCAGTACTTC
V: TRBV7-9; J: TRBJ1-4; size: -; D: TRBD1; CDR3: CASSPRTGSTTNEKLFF; DNA: TGTGCCAGCAGCCCACGGACAGGGTCGACAACTAATGAAAAACTGTTTTTT
V: TRBV5-1; J: TRBJ2-3; size: -; D: TRBD1; CDR3: CASRWTGGSTDTQYF; DNA: TGCGCCAGCAGGTGGACAGGGGGGAGCACAGATACGCAGTATTTT
V: TRBV7-6; J: TRBJ2-1; size: -; D: -; CDR3: CASSFVSYGETYNEQFF; DNA: TGTGCCAGCAGCTTTGTTTCATACGGTGAGACCTACAATGAGCAGTTCTTC
V: TRBV7-9; J: TRBJ2-5; size: -; D: -; CDR3: CASSIAGTSQETQYF; DNA: TGTGCCAGCAGCATAGCCGGGACATCACAAGAGACCCAGTACTTC
V: TRBV5-5; J: TRBJ1-2; size: -; D: TRBD1; CDR3: CASSFAAGTGGNGYTF; DNA: TGTGCCAGCAGCTTCGCCGCCGGGACAGGGGGTAATGGCTACACCTTC
V: TRBV19; J: TRBJ1-4; size: -; D: TRBD1; CDR3: CASLIPGQGILF; DNA: TGTGCCAGCCTTATACCGGGACAGGGAATTCTGTTT
V: TRBV28; J: TRBJ1-5; size: -; D: TRBD1; CDR3: CARPNRGPSNQPQHF; DNA: TGTGCCAGACCTAACAGGGGCCCTAGCAATCAGCCCCAGCATTTT
V: TRBV7-8; J: TRBJ1-5; size: -; D: -; CDR3: CASSSSRVRINQPQHF; DNA: TGTGCCAGCAGCTCAAGCAGGGTTCGGATCAATCAGCCCCAGCATTTT
V: TRBV7-9; J: TRBJ2-3; size: once; D: TRBD1; CDR3: CASSPVGQGTDTQYF; DNA: TGTGCCAGCAGCCCCGTGGGACAGGGGACAGATACGCAGTATTTT
V: TRBV5-1; J: TRBJ2-2; size: -; D: TRBD2; CDR3: CASSLQTSGSGELFF; DNA: TGCGCCAGCAGCTTACAGACTAGCGGGAGCGGGGAGCTGTTTTTT
V: TRBV3-1/TRBV3-2; J: TRBJ1-6; size: once; D: TRBD1; CDR3: CASSQVRDRGNSPLHF; DNA: TGTGCCAGCAGCCAAGTGCGGGACAGGGGTAATTCACCCCTCCACTTT
V: TRBV2; J: TRBJ2-7; size: -; D: -; CDR3: CASTGLEEGVSSYEQYF; DNA: TGTGCCAGCACAGGACTAGAAGAGGGGGTAAGCTCCTACGAGCAGTACTTC
V: TRBV19; J: TRBJ1-2; size: once; D: -; CDR3: CASSRPGDWVDGYTF; DNA: TGTGCCAGTAGTCGCCCGGGGGACTGGGTCGATGGCTACACCTTC
V: TRBV30; J: TRBJ2-7; size: -; D: -; CDR3: CAWSVWRDEQYF; DNA: TGTGCCTGGAGTGTATGGAGGGACGAGCAGTACTTC
V: TRBV9; J: TRBJ2-5; size: -; D: -; CDR3: CASSKKYREETQYF; DNA: TGTGCCAGCAGCAAAAAGTACAGGGAGGAGACCCAGTACTTC
V: TRBV2; J: TRBJ2-5; size: -; D: TRBD2; CDR3: CASRELAGALETQYF; DNA: TGTGCCAGCAGAGAACTAGCGGGAGCTTTAGAGACCCAGTACTTC
V: TRBV28; J: TRBJ2-7; size: -; D: TRBD2; CDR3: CASSFLRGTSGRAGSYEQYF; DNA: TGTGCCAGCAGTTTTCTCAGGGGAACTAGCGGGAGGGCCGGATCCTACGAGCAGTACTTC
V: TRBV19; J: TRBJ1-1; size: -; D: TRBD1; CDR3: CASSRTGGTEAFF; DNA: TGTGCCAGTAGTAGGACAGGGGGCACTGAAGCTTTCTTT
V: TRBV15; J: TRBJ2-7; size: -; D: -; CDR3: CATSRGGDSYEQYF; DNA: TGTGCCACCAGCAGAGGGGGGGACTCCTACGAGCAGTACTTC
V: TRBV10-3; J: TRBJ2-2; size: -; D: TRBD1; CDR3: CAISPDGTGNTGELFF; DNA: TGTGCCATCAGTCCAGATGGGACAGGGAACACCGGGGAGCTGTTTTTT
V: TRBV4-2; J: TRBJ2-3; size: -; D: TRBD2; CDR3: CASSSGLAGEGTDTQYF; DNA: TGTGCCAGCAGCTCGGGACTAGCGGGAGAGGGCACAGATACGCAGTATTTT
V: TRBV7-2; J: TRBJ1-5; size: -; D: TRBD1; CDR3: CASSLLLGQGGQPQHF; DNA: TGTGCCAGCAGCCTTCTTTTGGGACAGGGAGGTCAGCCCCAGCATTTT